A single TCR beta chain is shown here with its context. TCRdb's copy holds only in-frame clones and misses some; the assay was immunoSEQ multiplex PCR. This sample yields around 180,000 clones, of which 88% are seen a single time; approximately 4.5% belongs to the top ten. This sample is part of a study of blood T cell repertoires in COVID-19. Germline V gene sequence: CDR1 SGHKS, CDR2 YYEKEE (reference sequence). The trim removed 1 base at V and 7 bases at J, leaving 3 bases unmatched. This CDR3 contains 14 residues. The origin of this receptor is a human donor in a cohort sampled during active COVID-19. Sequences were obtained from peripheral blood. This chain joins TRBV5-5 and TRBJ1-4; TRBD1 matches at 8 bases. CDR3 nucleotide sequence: TGTGCCAGCAGCTTGACAGGGGGTAGTGAAAAACTGTTTTTT. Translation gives CASSLTGGSEKLFF.